A selection of T cell receptor beta chains follows, all from one sample in a study of T cell repertoires in cytomegalovirus infection. No antigen has been assigned to these receptors. Using its own MiXCR run on the reads, TCRdb lists one record per CDR3 protein. The table includes some 560,000 distinct CDR3 sequences, 40% detected once. Sequenced here: cultured PBMCs, sampled from culture after CMV antigen stimulation. Receptors were obtained from a human donor in good health (CMV status not recorded). Some clones in this sample may be carry-over from other donors' samples. Each CDR3 is given with its conserved first and last residue. The D gene is left open where the match is weak. Size is omitted from some rows. Given values are once, few, many or a class for expanded clones.

TRBJ1-5 . TRBV20-1 TRBD1 TGCAGTGCCGATAAGGGACAGGGGAGTCAGCCCCAGCATTTT CSADKGQGSQPQHF
TRBJ2-1 . TRBV12-3/TRBV12-4 TRBD1 TGTGCCAGCAGTAACCGGGACAGGGGATACAATGAGCAGTTCTTC CASSNRDRGYNEQFF
TRBJ2-1 . TRBV3-1 . TGTGCCAGCAGCCTCCTACGGGGAGTTGAGCAGTTCTTC CASSLLRGVEQFF
TRBJ2-1 . TRBV7-8 . TGTGCCAGCAGCCCCAGCAGGGGCAATGAGCAGTTCTTC CASSPSRGNEQFF
TRBJ1-6 few TRBV5-1 . TGCGCCAGCAGCTTGGGCCCCCTAGGGGGCTCCTATAATTCACCCCTCCACTTT CASSLGPLGGSYNSPLHF
TRBJ2-3 . TRBV5-1 TRBD2 TGCGCCAGCAGTCGCGGACTAGCGGGAGTAGATACGCAGTATTTT CASSRGLAGVDTQYF
TRBJ2-1 many TRBV7-2 . TGTGCCAGCAGCTTAGTTTTCGGGGAGAATGAGCAGTTCTTC CASSLVFGENEQFF
TRBJ2-3 . TRBV7-2 . TGTGCCAGCAGCTTAGGTTGGACATCTAGCACAGATACGCAGTATTTT CASSLGWTSSTDTQYF
TRBJ2-1 . TRBV5-1 TRBD2 TGCGCCAGCAGCTTGACTAGCGGGGGGCCCAATGAGCAGTTCTTC CASSLTSGGPNEQFF
TRBJ2-3 . TRBV7-8 . TGTGCCAGCAGCATAGATACGCAGTATTTT CASSIDTQYF
TRBJ2-1 . TRBV19 . TGTGCCAGTAGGGGCAGTCCGCCGCAGGGCTCGGCCTATCACAATGAGCAGTTCTTC CASRGSPPQGSAYHNEQFF
TRBJ1-3 few TRBV25-1 . TGTGCCAGCAGGGCCGGGGCAGGGGGAAACACCATATATTTT CASRAGAGGNTIYF
TRBJ2-2 few TRBV7-6 TRBD2 TGTGCCAGCAGCCCTCCGGGAGGATACACCGGGGAGCTGTTTTTT CASSPPGGYTGELFF
TRBJ2-1 . TRBV27 . TGTGCCAGCAGTTCCCTGGCAGGGGCCCTCTACAATGAGCAGTTCTTC CASSSLAGALYNEQFF
TRBJ2-5 . TRBV7-2 TRBD2 TGTGCCAGCAGCTTATTCGGGGGGGTAGAGACCCAGTACTTC CASSLFGGVETQYF
TRBJ2-1 . TRBV7-2 . TGTGCCAGCAGCTTAGCGGCTAGCGCATACAATGAGCAGTTCTTC CASSLAASAYNEQFF
TRBJ2-3 . TRBV18 . TGTGCCAGCTCCCCCTCTTTCAAAGATACGCAGTATTTT CASSPSFKDTQYF
TRBJ2-3 . TRBV7-2 . TGTGCCAGCAGCTTAGCGCTCTGGGCGGGCGCAGATACGCAGTATTTT CASSLALWAGADTQYF
TRBJ2-7 . TRBV27 . TGTGCCAGCAGTTTACGGGCCCCGGAATTCAGGGGCTGGGTGTACGAGCAGTACTTC CASSLRAPEFRGWVYEQYF
TRBJ2-5 . TRBV18 TRBD2 TGTGCCAGCTCACCATCTAGCGGGGGTTGGCAAGAGACCCAGTACTTC CASSPSSGGWQETQYF
TRBJ1-2 . TRBV5-6 TRBD1 TGTGCCAGCGAGGGACAGGGTGATGGCTACACCTTC CASEGQGDGYTF
TRBJ2-1 . TRBV7-2 . TGTGCCAGCAGCTTGGCAGGGGGGGGCGGTAGGAATGAGCAGTTCTTC CASSLAGGGGRNEQFF
TRBJ1-5 few TRBV20-1 . TGCAGTGCTAGAGATCAAGGTGGGCCCCAGCATTTT CSARDQGGPQHF
TRBJ2-2 . TRBV20-1 . TGCAGTGCTAGAGATCCGTCAGGGGGGCCCGGGGAGCTGTTTTTT CSARDPSGGPGELFF
TRBJ1-5 . TRBV7-2 . TGTGCCAGCAGCTTAGATGTACTCAATCAGCCCCAGCATTTT CASSLDVLNQPQHF
TRBJ2-3 . TRBV7-2 . TGTGCCAGCAGCTTAGCGGCGCGGAGAGGCCCAGATACGCAGTATTTT CASSLAARRGPDTQYF
TRBJ1-2 once TRBV28 . TGTGCCAGCGGGGCAGGATTCCCCTCCAGCTACACCTTC CASGAGFPSSYTF
TRBJ2-7 . TRBV7-6 . TGTGCCAGCAGCTTAGGGCGAAGCGGAGAGCAGTACTTC CASSLGRSGEQYF
TRBJ1-2 . TRBV2 TRBD1 TGTGCCAGCAAAGACAGGGAGACTTCAACTGGCTACACCTTC CASKDRETSTGYTF
TRBJ2-5 . TRBV7-9 . TGTGCCAGCAGAAGGGGGAGGGAGACCCAGTACTTC CASRRGRETQYF
TRBJ1-6 . TRBV7-9 . TGTGCCAGCACGGGGAACTCGATCACACCCCTCCACTTT CASTGNSITPLHF
TRBJ2-3 many TRBV7-2 . TGTGCCAGCAGCTTAGGGCCGGGGACAACCTCAGATACGCAGTATTTT CASSLGPGTTSDTQYF
TRBJ1-2 few TRBV7-8 . TGTGCCAGCAGCTTAGCTTCGGGGGGAATTGGACTTTATGGCTACACCTTC CASSLASGGIGLYGYTF
TRBJ1-6 . TRBV27 . TGTGCCAGCAGTTTATCCCCCCGCGACAGAAACAATTCACCCCTCCACTTT CASSLSPRDRNNSPLHF
TRBJ2-7 once TRBV5-4 . TGTGCCAGCAGCCGATTCGACAGACCATACGAGCAGTACTTC CASSRFDRPYEQYF
TRBJ2-7 . TRBV6-6 . TGTGCCAGCAGTGTGACAGGCCTCACCTACGAGCAGTACTTC CASSVTGLTYEQYF
TRBJ2-3 once TRBV11-2 TRBD1 TGTGCCAGCAGCTTGGCGCAGGGGGGCACAGATACGCAGTATTTT CASSLAQGGTDTQYF
TRBJ2-3 . TRBV10-3 TRBD2 TGTGCCATCACCCCCCGGCTAGCGGCCGACACAGATACGCAGTATTTT CAITPRLAADTDTQYF